This T cell receptor (beta chain) was captured by sequencing in a study of somatic mutations in cytotoxic T cells in rheumatoid arthritis. Study-level information: Immediately following diagnosis and ahead of any treatment, patient blood (approximately 30 ml EDTA) was drawn. Study-level findings and limits: Rheumatoid arthritis patients and age-matched healthy controls showed no significant difference in CD8+ T-cell clonality.

Assay: immunoSEQ multiplex PCR; the TCRdb copy retains only in-frame clones and omits some. Altogether just under 30,000 clones are present, 70% to 90% being singletons, with the ten largest covering roughly 9.7%. A note on this clone: The antigen remains undetermined.

Sequencing was performed on CD8+ T cells sorted from blood. This receptor was identified in an adult with rheumatoid arthritis.

The CDR3, as DNA: TGTGCCAGCAGCTCTCATAATGAGCAGTTCTTC. Translation gives CASSSHNEQFF. This chain joins TRBV13 and TRBJ2-1; D not certain. CDR3 length: 11 residues. V lost 4 bases, J lost 7 bases, and 5 bases lay in between. Germline V gives CDR1 PRHDT, CDR2 FYEKMQ (reference sequence).